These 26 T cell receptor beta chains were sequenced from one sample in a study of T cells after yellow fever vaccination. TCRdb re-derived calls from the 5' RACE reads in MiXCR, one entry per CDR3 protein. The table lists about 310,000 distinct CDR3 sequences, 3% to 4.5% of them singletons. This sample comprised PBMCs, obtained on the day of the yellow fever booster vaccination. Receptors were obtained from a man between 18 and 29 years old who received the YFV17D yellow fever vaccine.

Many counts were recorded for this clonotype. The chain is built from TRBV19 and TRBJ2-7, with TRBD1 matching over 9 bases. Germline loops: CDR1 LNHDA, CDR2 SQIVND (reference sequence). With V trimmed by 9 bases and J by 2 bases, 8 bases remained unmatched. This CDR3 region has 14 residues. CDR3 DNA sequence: TGTGCCAGCGACACCCGGGACAGGGCCTACGAGCAGTACGTC. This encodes CASDTRDRAYEQYV.

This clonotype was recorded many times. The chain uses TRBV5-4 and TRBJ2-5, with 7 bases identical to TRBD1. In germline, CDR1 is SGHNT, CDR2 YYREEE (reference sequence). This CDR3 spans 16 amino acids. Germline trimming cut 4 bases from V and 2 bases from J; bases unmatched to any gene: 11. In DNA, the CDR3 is TGTGCCAGCAGCCCCGACGGCCCGGGACAGCAAGAGACCCAGTACTTC. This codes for CASSPDGPGQQETQYF.

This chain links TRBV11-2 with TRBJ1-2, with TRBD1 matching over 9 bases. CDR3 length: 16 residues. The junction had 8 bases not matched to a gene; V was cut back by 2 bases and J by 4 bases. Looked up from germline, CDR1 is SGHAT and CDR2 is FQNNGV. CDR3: CASSLSGTGKGYGYTF. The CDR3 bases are TGTGCCAGCAGCTTAAGTGGGACAGGGAAGGGCTATGGCTACACCTTC.

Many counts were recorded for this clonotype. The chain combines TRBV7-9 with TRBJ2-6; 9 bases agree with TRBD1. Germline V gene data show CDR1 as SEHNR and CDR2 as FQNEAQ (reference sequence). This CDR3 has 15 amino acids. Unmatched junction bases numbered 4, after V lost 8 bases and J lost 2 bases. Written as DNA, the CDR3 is TGTGCCAGCCGGGACAGGGACGCTGGGGCCAACGTCCTGACTTTC. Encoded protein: CASRDRDAGANVLTF. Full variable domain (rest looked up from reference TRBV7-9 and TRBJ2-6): DTGVSQNPRHKITKRGQNVTFRCDPISEHNRLYWYRQTLGQGPEFLTYFQNEAQLEKSRLLSDRFSAERPKGSFSTLEIQRTEQGDSAMYLCASRDRDAGANVLTFGAGSRLTVL.

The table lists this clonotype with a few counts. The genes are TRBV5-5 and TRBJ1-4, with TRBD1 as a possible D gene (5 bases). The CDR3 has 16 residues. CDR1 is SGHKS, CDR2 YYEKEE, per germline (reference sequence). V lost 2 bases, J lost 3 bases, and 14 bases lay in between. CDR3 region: CASSFVLWGANEKLFF. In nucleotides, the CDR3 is TGTGCCAGCAGCTTTGTACTCTGGGGGGCTAATGAAAAACTGTTTTTT.

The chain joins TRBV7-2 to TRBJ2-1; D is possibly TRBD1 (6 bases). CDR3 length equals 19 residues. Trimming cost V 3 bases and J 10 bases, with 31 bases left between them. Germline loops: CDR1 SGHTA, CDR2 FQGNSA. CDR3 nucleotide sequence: TGTGCCAGCAGCTTCTCCTCCCCTCGATCAGGGGTCGGGTGGGGCGAGCAGTTCTTC. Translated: CASSFSSPRSGVGWGEQFF.

CDR3 bases: TGCAGCGTGCGGCCTCTAGGGGGGAACACTGAAGCTTTCTTT. Protein sequence: CSVRPLGGNTEAFF. The rearrangement uses TRBV29-1 and TRBJ1-1, with a tentative D call TRBD1 (6 bases). Germline CDR1 and CDR2: SQVTM and ANQGSEA. The length of the CDR3 is 14 residues. Trimming took 6 bases from V and 1 from J, leaving 15 bases between them.

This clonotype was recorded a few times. The CDR3 is CASSPDRQGHYGYTF. CDR3 nucleotides: TGTGCCAGCAGTCCAGATAGACAGGGCCACTATGGCTACACCTTC. The rearrangement links TRBV12-3 or TRBV12-4 to TRBJ1-2, with TRBD1 matching 7 bases. The V and J ends lost 5 bases and 3 bases, in that order; junction bases with no gene match: 9. The CDR3 length is 15 residues.

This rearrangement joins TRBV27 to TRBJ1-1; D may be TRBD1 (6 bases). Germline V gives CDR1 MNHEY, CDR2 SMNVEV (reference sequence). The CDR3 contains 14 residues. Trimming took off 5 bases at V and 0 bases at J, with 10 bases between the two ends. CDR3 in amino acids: CASSRGHLNTEAFF. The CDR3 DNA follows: TGTGCCAGCAGTCGGGGACATCTGAACACTGAAGCTTTCTTT.

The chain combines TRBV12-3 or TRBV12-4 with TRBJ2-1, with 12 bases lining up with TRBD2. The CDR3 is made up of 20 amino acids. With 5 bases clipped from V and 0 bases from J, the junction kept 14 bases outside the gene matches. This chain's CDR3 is CASSPSTGTSGPGSYNEQFF. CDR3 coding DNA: TGTGCCAGCAGTCCTAGTACCGGGACTAGCGGGCCCGGCTCCTACAATGAGCAGTTCTTC.

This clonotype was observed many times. The CDR3 coding sequence is TGCAGTGCTCAAAGAACGGGGGGGATATACGAGCAGTACGTC. Amino acids: CSAQRTGGIYEQYV. The chain has TRBV20-1 and TRBJ2-7, with 8 positions matching TRBD2. From germline, CDR1 is DFQATT and CDR2 SNEGSKA (reference sequence). The V gene end was trimmed by 5 bases and the J gene end by 4 bases; junction bases not matched to a gene: 10. The CDR3 consists of 14 residues.

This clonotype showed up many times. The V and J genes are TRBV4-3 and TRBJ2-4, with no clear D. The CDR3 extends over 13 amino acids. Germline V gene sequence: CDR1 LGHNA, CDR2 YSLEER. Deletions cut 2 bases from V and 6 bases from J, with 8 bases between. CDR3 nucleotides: TGCGCCAGCAGCCAACGGACCACAAACATTCAGTACTTC. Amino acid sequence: CASSQRTTNIQYF.

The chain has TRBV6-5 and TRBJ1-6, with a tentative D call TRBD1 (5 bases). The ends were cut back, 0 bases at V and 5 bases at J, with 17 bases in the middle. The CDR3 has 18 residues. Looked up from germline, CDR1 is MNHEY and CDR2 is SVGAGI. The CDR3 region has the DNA TGTGCCAGCAGTTACTCGATGGGGGTTCAGTCGAATAATTCACCCCTCCACTTT. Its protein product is CASSYSMGVQSNNSPLHF.

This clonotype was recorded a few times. CDR3 nucleotide sequence: TGCAGTGCAACACGCGTGGGGGGCCCCTACAATGAGCAGTTCTTC. Residues: CSATRVGGPYNEQFF. V is TRBV20-1 and J is TRBJ2-1; D is perhaps TRBD1 or TRBD2 (6 bases each). Per germline, CDR1 DFQATT and CDR2 SNEGSKA (reference sequence). The CDR3 is 15 amino acids. V was pared by 6 bases and J by 2 bases, with 17 bases between.

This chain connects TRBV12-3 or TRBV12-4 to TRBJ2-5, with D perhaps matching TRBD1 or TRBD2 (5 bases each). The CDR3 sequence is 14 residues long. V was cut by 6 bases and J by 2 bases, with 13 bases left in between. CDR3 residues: CASSREGRQETQYF. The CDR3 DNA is TGTGCCAGCAGCCGAGAGGGGAGACAAGAGACCCAGTACTTC.

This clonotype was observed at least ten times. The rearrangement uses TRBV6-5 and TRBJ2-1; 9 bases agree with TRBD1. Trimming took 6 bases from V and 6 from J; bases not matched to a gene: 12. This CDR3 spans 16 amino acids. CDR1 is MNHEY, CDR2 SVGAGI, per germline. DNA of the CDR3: TGTGCCAGCAGCCGATGGACAGGGGAGGCTGTCAATGAGCAGTTCTTC. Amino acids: CASSRWTGEAVNEQFF.

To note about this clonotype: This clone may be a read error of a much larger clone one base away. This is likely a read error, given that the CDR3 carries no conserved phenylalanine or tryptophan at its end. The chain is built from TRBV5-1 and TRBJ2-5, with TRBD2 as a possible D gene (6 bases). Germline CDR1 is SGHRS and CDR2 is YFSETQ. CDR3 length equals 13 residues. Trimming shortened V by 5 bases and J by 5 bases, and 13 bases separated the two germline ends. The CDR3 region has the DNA TGCGCCAGCAGTCGCACGGGAGCGGAGACCCAGTACCTC. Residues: CASSRTGAETQYL.

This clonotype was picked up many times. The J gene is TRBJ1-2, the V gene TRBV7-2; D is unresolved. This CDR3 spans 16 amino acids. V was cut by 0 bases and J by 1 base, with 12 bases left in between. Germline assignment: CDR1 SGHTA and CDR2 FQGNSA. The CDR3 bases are TGTGCCAGCAGCTTAGCCCTCCGGGGTAATAACTATGGCTACACCTTC. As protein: CASSLALRGNNYGYTF.

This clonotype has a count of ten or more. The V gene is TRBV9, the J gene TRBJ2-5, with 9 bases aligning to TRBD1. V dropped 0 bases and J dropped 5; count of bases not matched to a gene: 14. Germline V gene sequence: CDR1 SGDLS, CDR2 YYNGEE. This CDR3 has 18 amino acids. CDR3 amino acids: CASSVATPGQGRGETQYF. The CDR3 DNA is TGTGCCAGCAGCGTAGCTACTCCGGGACAGGGAAGGGGCGAGACCCAGTACTTC.

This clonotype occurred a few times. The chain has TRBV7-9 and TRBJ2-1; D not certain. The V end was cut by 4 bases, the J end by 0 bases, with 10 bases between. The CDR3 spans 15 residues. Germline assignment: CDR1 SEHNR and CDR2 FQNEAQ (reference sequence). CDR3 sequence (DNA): TGTGCCAGCAGCTCCGCTAGGAGCTCCTACAATGAGCAGTTCTTC. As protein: CASSSARSSYNEQFF.

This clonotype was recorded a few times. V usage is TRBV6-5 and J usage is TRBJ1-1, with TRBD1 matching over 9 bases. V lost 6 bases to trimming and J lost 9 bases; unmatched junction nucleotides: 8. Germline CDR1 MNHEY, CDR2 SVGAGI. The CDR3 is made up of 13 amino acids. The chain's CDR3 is CASSSDRGGKAFF. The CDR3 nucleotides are TGTGCCAGCAGCTCGGACAGGGGCGGGAAAGCTTTCTTT.

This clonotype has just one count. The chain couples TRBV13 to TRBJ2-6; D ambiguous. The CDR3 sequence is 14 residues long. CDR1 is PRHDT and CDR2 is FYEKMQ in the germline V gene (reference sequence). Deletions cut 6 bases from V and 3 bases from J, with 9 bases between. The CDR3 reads CASSPPHGANVLTF. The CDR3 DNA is TGTGCCAGCAGTCCTCCGCATGGGGCCAACGTCCTGACTTTC.

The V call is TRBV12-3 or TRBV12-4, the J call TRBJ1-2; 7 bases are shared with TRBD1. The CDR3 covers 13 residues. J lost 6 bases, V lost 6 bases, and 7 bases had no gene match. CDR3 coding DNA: TGTGCCAGCAGGCAGACAGGGTCGGATGGCTACACCTTC. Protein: CASRQTGSDGYTF.

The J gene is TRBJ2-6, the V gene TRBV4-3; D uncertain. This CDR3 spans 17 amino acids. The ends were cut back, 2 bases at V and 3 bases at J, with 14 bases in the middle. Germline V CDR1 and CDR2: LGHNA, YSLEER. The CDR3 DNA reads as TGCGCCAGCAGCCAAAGAGGCCTTGGGGATGGGGCCAACGTCCTGACTTTC. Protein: CASSQRGLGDGANVLTF.

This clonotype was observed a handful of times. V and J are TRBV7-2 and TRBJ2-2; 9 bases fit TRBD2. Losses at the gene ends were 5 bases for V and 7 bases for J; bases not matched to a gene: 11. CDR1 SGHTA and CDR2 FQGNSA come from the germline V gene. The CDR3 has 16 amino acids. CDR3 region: CASSPPGGGVNGELFF. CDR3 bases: TGTGCCAGCAGCCCGCCGGGCGGGGGGGTTAACGGGGAGCTGTTTTTT.

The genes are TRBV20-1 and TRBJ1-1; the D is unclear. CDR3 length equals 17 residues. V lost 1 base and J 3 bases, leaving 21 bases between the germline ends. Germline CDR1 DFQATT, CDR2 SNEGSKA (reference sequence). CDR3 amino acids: CSARASNSRGKDTEAFF. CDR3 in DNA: TGCAGTGCTAGAGCATCTAATTCTCGCGGGAAGGACACTGAAGCTTTCTTT.